This T cell receptor (beta chain) was profiled in a study of cytomegalovirus exposure and HLA in healthy donors. Study-wide results and limits: The study labeled 164 TCR beta chains cytomegalovirus-associated.

With respect to this clone: Its antigen is currently unknown.

V was shortened by 0 bases and J by 0 bases, with 10 bases between the two germline ends. CDR1 SGDLS and CDR2 YYNGEE come from the germline V gene. This CDR3 is built from 15 residues. PCR primers comprised 60 Vbeta and 13 Jbeta primers. Produced via immunoSEQ multiplex PCR; TCRdb's table is partial and in-frame only. Recorded for this sample: tens of thousands of clones. This rearrangement joins TRBV9 to TRBJ2-7, with D maybe TRBD2 (6 bases). The source of this sequence is a female donor in good health and CMV-seronegative. Material: PBMCs. The CDR3 sequence: CASSVVAASSYEQYF. The CDR3 nucleotides are TGTGCCAGCAGCGTAGTAGCGGCTAGCTCCTACGAGCAGTACTTC.